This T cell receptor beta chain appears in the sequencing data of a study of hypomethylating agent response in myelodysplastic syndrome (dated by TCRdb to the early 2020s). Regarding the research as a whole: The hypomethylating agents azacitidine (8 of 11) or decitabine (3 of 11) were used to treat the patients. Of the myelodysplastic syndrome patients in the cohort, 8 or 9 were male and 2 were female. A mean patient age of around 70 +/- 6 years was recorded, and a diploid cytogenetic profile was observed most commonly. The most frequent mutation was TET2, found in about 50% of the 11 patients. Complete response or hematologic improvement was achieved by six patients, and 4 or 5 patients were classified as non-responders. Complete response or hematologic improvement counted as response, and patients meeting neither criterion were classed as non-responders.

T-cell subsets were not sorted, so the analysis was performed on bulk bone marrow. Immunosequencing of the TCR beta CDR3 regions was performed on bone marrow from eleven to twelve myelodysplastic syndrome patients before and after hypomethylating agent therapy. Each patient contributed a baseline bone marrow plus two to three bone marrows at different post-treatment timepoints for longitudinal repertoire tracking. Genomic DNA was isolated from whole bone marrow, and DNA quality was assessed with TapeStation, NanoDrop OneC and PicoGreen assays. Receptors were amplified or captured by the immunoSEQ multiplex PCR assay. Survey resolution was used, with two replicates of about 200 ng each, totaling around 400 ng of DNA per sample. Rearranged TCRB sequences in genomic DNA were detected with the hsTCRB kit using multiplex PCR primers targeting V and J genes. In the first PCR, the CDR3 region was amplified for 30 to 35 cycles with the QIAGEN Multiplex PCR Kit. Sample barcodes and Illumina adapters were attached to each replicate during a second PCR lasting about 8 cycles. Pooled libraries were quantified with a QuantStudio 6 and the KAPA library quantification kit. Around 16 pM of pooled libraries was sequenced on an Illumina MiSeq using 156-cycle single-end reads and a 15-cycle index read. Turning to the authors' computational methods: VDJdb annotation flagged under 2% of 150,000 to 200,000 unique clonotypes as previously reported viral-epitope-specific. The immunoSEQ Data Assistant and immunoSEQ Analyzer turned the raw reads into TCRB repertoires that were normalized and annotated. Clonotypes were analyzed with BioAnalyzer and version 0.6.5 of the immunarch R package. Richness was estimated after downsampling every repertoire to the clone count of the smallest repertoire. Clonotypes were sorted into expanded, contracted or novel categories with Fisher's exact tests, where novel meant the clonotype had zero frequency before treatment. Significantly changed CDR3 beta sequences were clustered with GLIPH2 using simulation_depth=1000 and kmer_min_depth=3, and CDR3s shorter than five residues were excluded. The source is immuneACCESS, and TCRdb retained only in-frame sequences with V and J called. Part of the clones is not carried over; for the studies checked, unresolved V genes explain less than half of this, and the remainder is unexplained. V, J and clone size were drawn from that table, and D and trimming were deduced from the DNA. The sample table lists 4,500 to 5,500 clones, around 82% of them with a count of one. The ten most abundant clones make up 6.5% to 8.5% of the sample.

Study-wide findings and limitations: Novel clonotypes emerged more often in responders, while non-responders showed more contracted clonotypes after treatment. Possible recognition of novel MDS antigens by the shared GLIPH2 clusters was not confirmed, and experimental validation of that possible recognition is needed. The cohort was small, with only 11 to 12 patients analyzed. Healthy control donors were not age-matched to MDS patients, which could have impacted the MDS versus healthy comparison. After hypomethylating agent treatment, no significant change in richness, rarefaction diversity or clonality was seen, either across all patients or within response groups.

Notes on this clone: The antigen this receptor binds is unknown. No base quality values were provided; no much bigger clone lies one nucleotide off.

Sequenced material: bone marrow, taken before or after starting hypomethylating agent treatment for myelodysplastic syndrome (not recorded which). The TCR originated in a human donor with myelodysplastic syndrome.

The CDR3 in this case is CASSRNSGEGNEQFF. Here is the DNA: TGCGCCAGCAGCCGAAACAGCGGGGAGGGCAATGAGCAGTTCTTC. The V and J genes are TRBV4-3 and TRBJ2-1; TRBD2 agrees with 7 junctional bases. As encoded in the germline V gene, CDR1 is LGHNA while CDR2 is YSLEER. The CDR3 numbers 15 residues from cysteine through phenylalanine. The entry retains the CDR3 DNA only, 45 bases that are in frame from base 1. V is pruned by 4 bases and J by 6 bases, leaving 9 bases of the junction without a gene match.